Below are 32 T cell receptor beta chains sequenced from a single sample in a study of T cell repertoires in cytomegalovirus infection. TCRdb re-derived calls from the reads in MiXCR, one entry per CDR3 protein. The sample yields 700,000 to 950,000 distinct CDR3 sequences, approximately 32% seen once. These receptors' targets are unknown. The sequencing here drew on cultured CD8+ T cells from PBMCs, taken from culture after CMV antigen stimulation. All receptors derive from a human donor in good health (CMV status not recorded). Some clones in this sample may be carry-over from other donors' samples.

This clonotype occurred many times. This chain uses TRBV7-6 with TRBJ1-5; D is undetermined. The CDR3 extends over 14 amino acids. V lost 0 bases and J lost 4, with 7 bases in between. Germline CDR1 reads SGHVS; CDR2 reads FNYEAQ. The CDR3 bases are TGTGCCAGCAGCTTAGCGGGATTTAATCAGCCCCAGCATTTT. This sequence encodes CASSLAGFNQPQHF.

This clonotype came up once. The rearrangement joins TRBV24-1 to TRBJ2-3; 9 bases line up with TRBD2. This CDR3 is 16 amino acids long. The germline CDR1 and CDR2 sequences are KGHDR and SFDVKD. With V trimmed by 0 bases and J by 0 bases, 0 bases remained unmatched. Here the CDR3 reads CATSDLTSGSTDTQYF. The CDR3 DNA follows: TGTGCCACCAGTGATTTGACTAGCGGGAGCACAGATACGCAGTATTTT.

This chain uses TRBV25-1 with TRBJ2-5; D is perhaps TRBD1 (6 bases). V was clipped by 0 bases and J by 0 bases, with 17 bases between them. The CDR3 contains 18 residues. Germline loops: CDR1 MGHDK, CDR2 SYGVNS. The CDR3 sequence is CASSEYSLGTSYQETQYF. In DNA, the CDR3 is TGTGCCAGCAGTGAATATAGTTTGGGGACATCGTACCAAGAGACCCAGTACTTC.

This clonotype has just a few counts. V and J are TRBV4-1 and TRBJ2-7; 8 nucleotides line up with TRBD2. Germline V gene data show CDR1 as MGHRA and CDR2 as YSYEKL. V shed 3 bases, J shed 5 bases, and the junction held 3 bases outside the gene matches. The CDR3 consists of 13 residues. As DNA, the CDR3 is TGCGCCAGCAGCCACCGGGGGGGCAACGAGCAGTACTTC. This translates into CASSHRGGNEQYF.

The rearrangement links TRBV6-1 to TRBJ2-2, with D perhaps matching TRBD1 (6 bases). CDR1 and CDR2 (germline): MNHNS, SASEGT. The germline V and J ends were trimmed by 5 bases and 0 bases, with 13 bases remaining between them. This CDR3 has 16 residues. The CDR3 DNA reads TGTGCCAGCAGTTACATTTGGACAGCGAACACCGGGGAGCTGTTTTTT. Its protein product is CASSYIWTANTGELFF.

V and J are TRBV4-1 and TRBJ2-3, with D perhaps TRBD1 (5 bases). Germline assignment: CDR1 MGHRA and CDR2 YSYEKL. The V end lost 1 base, the J end lost 2 bases, and 10 bases lay between the germline ends. The CDR3 covers 15 residues. The CDR3 nucleotides read TGCGCCAGCAGCCAAGTAGGACACTTCACAGATACGCAGTATTTT. As protein: CASSQVGHFTDTQYF.

The chain has TRBV7-6 and TRBJ2-7; D not resolved. V was cut by 3 bases and J by 7 bases, with 13 bases left in between. Germline V gene sequence: CDR1 SGHVS, CDR2 FNYEAQ. The CDR3 totals 13 residues. The CDR3 DNA sequence: TGTGCCAGCAGCTTCAGGACCCTAGGGGAGCAGTACTTC. Amino acids: CASSFRTLGEQYF.

Remarks on this clonotype: The junction differs from germline at one of its ends, possibly a read error. CDR3 DNA: TGTGCTAGCAGCCCAGGGGTGGGTGAAATCCAAGAGACCCAGTACTTC. This sequence encodes CASSPGVGEIQETQYF. V is TRBV7-7 and J is TRBJ2-5; TRBD1 might be the D (6 bases). CDR1 SSHAT and CDR2 FNYEAQ come from the germline V gene (reference sequence). This CDR3 region has 16 residues.

This clonotype was detected a few times. This chain connects TRBV20-1 to TRBJ2-1; the match to TRBD2 covers 10 bases. Germline CDR1 DFQATT, CDR2 SNEGSKA (reference sequence). This CDR3 region has 15 residues. Germline trimming cut 5 bases from V and 8 bases from J; bases unmatched to any gene: 12. CDR3: CSALELAGVDDEQFF. CDR3 coding DNA: TGCAGTGCTCTGGAGCTAGCGGGGGTCGACGATGAGCAGTTCTTC.

This chain uses TRBV6-5 with TRBJ2-1; 7 bases are a match to TRBD2. With V trimmed by 8 bases and J by 12 bases, 7 bases remained unmatched. In germline, CDR1 is MNHEY, CDR2 SVGAGI. The CDR3 has 11 residues. CDR3 nucleotides: TGTGCCAGCGAAGCGGGGAGTGCGCAGTTCTTC. Protein sequence: CASEAGSAQFF.

The J gene is TRBJ2-1, the V gene TRBV28; a possible D gene is TRBD1 (5 bases). There are 12 residues in the CDR3. Trimming pared 9 bases from V and 7 bases from J, leaving 13 bases between. The germline V gene encodes CDR1 MDHEN and CDR2 SYDVKM. The DNA for the CDR3 is TGTGCCAGTGCTAGGGGTGCGAATGAGCAGTTCTTC. This gives the protein CASARGANEQFF.

This clonotype was counted at least ten times. V and J are TRBV7-8 and TRBJ2-5; D is unresolved. This CDR3 has 17 amino acids. With 1 base removed from V and 3 bases from J, the gap between germline ends came to 18 bases. Germline assignment: CDR1 SGHVS and CDR2 FQNEAQ. CDR3 DNA sequence: TGTGCCAGCAGCTTAGAAAACACAGAAAATGGGAAAGAGACCCAGTACTTC. This sequence encodes CASSLENTENGKETQYF. Drawing the rest from reference TRBV7-8 and TRBJ2-5, the complete variable domain is GAGVSQSPRYKVAKRGQDVALRCDPISGHVSLFWYQQALGQGPEFLTYFQNEAQLDKSGLPSDRFFAERPEGSVSTLKIQRTQQEDSAVYLCASSLENTENGKETQYFGPGTRLLVL.

The rearrangement uses TRBV12-3 or TRBV12-4 and TRBJ2-4, with 9 bases identical to TRBD2. This CDR3 has 17 residues. Trimming removed 6 bases from V and 6 bases from J; junction bases left unmatched: 15. The CDR3 here is CASSWRGGGQKLNIQYF. CDR3 nucleotide sequence: TGTGCCAGCAGCTGGCGGGGGGGGGGACAGAAGCTAAACATTCAGTACTTC.

This clonotype was recorded at least ten times. The V call is TRBV7-6, the J call TRBJ1-4, with D possibly being TRBD1 (5 bases). Looked up from germline, CDR1 is SGHVS and CDR2 is FNYEAQ. This CDR3 contains 13 residues. The germline V and J ends were trimmed by 4 bases and 8 bases, with 11 bases remaining between them. CDR3: CASSSFWGEKLFF. The CDR3 region has the DNA TGTGCCAGCAGCTCCTTTTGGGGCGAAAAACTGTTTTTT.

As DNA, the CDR3 is TGTGCCAGCAGCTTAGTGTTGGCAGGGATCTACGAGCAGTACTTC. Amino acids: CASSLVLAGIYEQYF. The chain combines TRBV7-9 with TRBJ2-7; weak D call: TRBD1 (5 bases). Looked up from germline, CDR1 is SEHNR and CDR2 is FQNEAQ (reference sequence). This CDR3 is 15 amino acids long. V gave up 1 base and J gave up 3 bases, with 13 bases separating them.

This chain connects TRBV6-5 to TRBJ1-2; possible D gene TRBD1, 6 bases. Trimming stripped 10 bases from V and 3 bases from J, with 15 bases between. From germline, CDR1 is MNHEY and CDR2 SVGAGI. The CDR3 is 13 residues long. The CDR3 DNA is TGTGCCACCCAGATAGGGACACACTATGGCTACACCTTC. Its protein product is CATQIGTHYGYTF.

The rearrangement uses TRBV7-9 and TRBJ2-5; D uncertain. Germline CDR1 reads SEHNR; CDR2 reads FQNEAQ (reference sequence). Trimming cost V 5 bases and J 0 bases, with 13 bases left between them. CDR3 length: 15 residues. The CDR3 loop reads CASSPRSTNQETQYF. The CDR3 coding sequence is TGTGCCAGCAGCCCGAGGTCTACGAACCAAGAGACCCAGTACTTC.

The chain has TRBV28 and TRBJ2-4, with D unclear. The germline CDR1 and CDR2 sequences are MDHEN and SYDVKM. The CDR3 length is 14 residues. The V and J ends lost 10 bases and 0 bases respectively, with 13 bases between them. The CDR3 bases are TGTGCCATCTCCTCGTATTTAGCCAAAAACATTCAGTACTTC. This translates into CAISSYLAKNIQYF. The variable domain in full, with the rest retrieved from reference TRBV28 and TRBJ2-4, is DVKVTQSSRYLVKRTGEKVFLECVQDMDHENMFWYRQDPGLGLRLIYFSYDVKMKEKGDIPEGYSVSREKKERFSLILESASTNQTSMYLCAISSYLAKNIQYFGAGTRLSVL.

CDR3 in DNA: TGTGCTAGTGCCCTCGGGGGCGGGGAGACCCAGTACTTC. Encoded protein: CASALGGGETQYF. The genes are TRBV12-5 and TRBJ2-5, with D tentatively TRBD1 or TRBD2 (6 bases each). Per germline, CDR1 LGHNT and CDR2 FRNRAP. The CDR3 spans 13 residues. V lost 7 bases and J lost 5, with 14 bases in between.

This clonotype was counted between two and nine times. This chain links TRBV6-6 with TRBJ1-5; maybe TRBD1 (5 bases). CDR3 length: 16 residues. Germline CDR1 is MNHNY and CDR2 is SVGAGI (reference sequence). Deletions cut 5 bases from V and 3 bases from J, with 17 bases between. Written as DNA, the CDR3 is TGTGCCAGCAGTAGACGACAGTTGATTCCCAATCAGCCCCAGCATTTT. This codes for CASSRRQLIPNQPQHF.

This clonotype was observed many times. V usage is TRBV7-9 and J usage is TRBJ1-5; D gene uncertain. Trimming took off 3 bases at V and 0 bases at J, with 6 bases between the two ends. The CDR3 is 14 amino acids. The germline V gene has CDR1 SEHNR and CDR2 FQNEAQ (reference sequence). The CDR3 DNA follows: TGTGCCAGCAGCTTTGTAGGTAGCAATCAGCCCCAGCATTTT. Translated, it gives CASSFVGSNQPQHF. Together with reference TRBV7-9 and TRBJ1-5, the CDR3 gives the full variable domain: DTGVSQNPRHKITKRGQNVTFRCDPISEHNRLYWYRQTLGQGPEFLTYFQNEAQLEKSRLLSDRFSAERPKGSFSTLEIQRTEQGDSAMYLCASSFVGSNQPQHFGDGTRLSIL.

Here the CDR3 DNA reads TGTGCCAGCCGGGGGGAACGACTGGAAAAGAATGGCTACACCTTC. The encoded protein is CASRGERLEKNGYTF. The chain is built from TRBV7-9 and TRBJ1-2; D perhaps matches TRBD1 (5 bases). The length of the CDR3 is 15 residues. Trimming cost V 8 bases and J 6 bases, with 22 bases left between them. Germline lookup yields CDR1 SEHNR and CDR2 FQNEAQ (reference sequence).

The CDR3 nucleotides read TGTGCCAGCAGTTGGGGACCCGCTATTACTGAGCAGTACTTC. Protein product: CASSWGPAITEQYF. The chain links TRBV27 to TRBJ2-7; D tentatively reads TRBD1 or TRBD2 (5 bases each). The CDR3 runs 14 residues. The germline V and J ends were trimmed by 4 bases and 7 bases, with 17 bases remaining between them. Germline loops: CDR1 MNHEY, CDR2 SMNVEV (reference sequence).

This clonotype was found many times. V gene TRBV7-9 combines with J gene TRBJ2-7, with a weak D call TRBD2 (6 bases). This CDR3 is built from 12 residues. V was cut by 5 bases and J by 6 bases, with 11 bases left in between. Germline V CDR1 and CDR2: SEHNR, FQNEAQ (reference sequence). This CDR3 reads CASSREGGEQYV. In DNA form, the CDR3 reads TGTGCCAGCAGCCGCGAGGGAGGCGAGCAGTACGTC.

This clonotype was found a few times. The V gene is TRBV7-6, the J gene TRBJ2-3; D uncertain. The CDR3 runs 15 residues. V lost 5 bases to trimming and J lost 0 bases, with 12 bases between them. Per the germline V gene, CDR1 is SGHVS and CDR2 is FNYEAQ. The CDR3 spells CASSPRVSSTDTQYF. The CDR3 nucleotides are TGTGCCAGCAGCCCCCGGGTCTCCAGCACAGATACGCAGTATTTT.

CDR3 amino acids: CASSPDSFIQYF. In DNA, the CDR3 is TGTGCCAGCAGCCCCGACAGTTTCATTCAGTACTTC. The chain is built from TRBV11-2 and TRBJ2-4; perhaps TRBD1 as D (5 bases). The germline V gene encodes CDR1 SGHAT and CDR2 FQNNGV. V gave up 5 bases and J gave up 9 bases, with 11 bases separating them. The CDR3 contains 12 residues.

This clonotype was found many times. The chain combines TRBV6-6 with TRBJ2-5, with D possibly TRBD2 on 5 matching bases. CDR3 size: 17 residues. Trimming removed 0 bases at V and 2 bases at J, with 16 bases between. CDR1 and CDR2 from the germline V gene are MNHNY and SVGAGI (reference sequence). Here the CDR3 reads CASSYSRGTLAQETQYF. Written as DNA, the CDR3 is TGTGCCAGCAGTTACTCGAGAGGTACCCTAGCTCAAGAGACCCAGTACTTC.

This clonotype was seen repeatedly, ten times or more. The V call is TRBV7-2, the J call TRBJ1-2; TRBD1 is a possible D gene (6 bases). CDR3 length equals 14 residues. Germline lookup yields CDR1 SGHTA and CDR2 FQGNSA. V was shortened by 5 bases and J by 7 bases, with 17 bases between the two germline ends. The CDR3 DNA sequence: TGTGCCAGCAGCCCGGTGGCGGGGGCGGGTGGCTACACCTTC. Protein sequence: CASSPVAGAGGYTF.

As to this clonotype: At one end the junction does not follow the germline gene, possibly because of a read error. This rearrangement joins TRBV7-6 to TRBJ2-3; 13 bases match TRBD2. The V gene's germline CDR1 is SGHVS and CDR2 FNYEAQ. This CDR3 has 17 residues. In nucleotides, the CDR3 is TGTGCTAGCAGACCTTACCCACGACTAGCGGGGGGAGATACGCAGTATTTT. Protein: CASRPYPRLAGGDTQYF. Complete variable domain (other parts from reference TRBV7-6 and TRBJ2-3): GAGVSQSPRYKVTKRGQDVALRCDPISGHVSLYWYRQALGQGPEFLTYFNYEAQQDKSGLPNDRFSAERPEGSISTLTIQRTEQRDSAMYRCASRPYPRLAGGDTQYFGPGTRLTVL.

The gene calls are TRBV10-3 and TRBJ1-2, with D possibly TRBD1 on 6 matching bases. V was shortened by 0 bases and J by 5 bases, with 16 bases between the two germline ends. CDR1 is ENHRY, CDR2 SYGVKD, per germline. The CDR3 is 16 residues long. In DNA form, the CDR3 reads TGTGCCATCAGTGAGTCCGAGATGGACAGACTTTATGGCTACACCTTC. Residues: CAISESEMDRLYGYTF.

This clonotype was observed a few times. This could be a read error, since a much larger clone is one nucleotide away. This rearrangement joins TRBV7-6 to TRBJ2-7; D possibly corresponds to TRBD1 (6 bases). The CDR3 sequence is 14 residues long. The V gene lost 5 bases and the J gene lost 1 base, with 12 bases spanning the gap. From germline, CDR1 is SGHVS and CDR2 FNYEAQ. This chain's CDR3 is CASSPRDTSYEQYF. The CDR3 DNA reads as TGTGCCAGCAGCCCCCGGGACACTTCCTACGAGCAGTACTTC. Using reference TRBV7-6 and TRBJ2-7 for the parts outside the CDR3, the full variable domain is GAGVSQSPRYKVTKRGQDVALRCDPISGHVSLYWYRQALGQGPEFLTYFNYEAQQDKSGLPNDRFSAERPEGSISTLTIQRTEQRDSAMYRCASSPRDTSYEQYFGPGTRLTVT.

This clonotype was seen just once. The V and J genes are TRBV20-1 and TRBJ1-5; no firm D call. CDR3 length: 14 amino acids. CDR1 is DFQATT, CDR2 SNEGSKA, per germline (reference sequence). V dropped 1 base and J dropped 1 base, with 8 bases sitting between them. The CDR3 DNA reads TGCAGTGCTAGAGCTTCATGGAGCAATCAGCCCCAGCATTTT. It codes for CSARASWSNQPQHF.